This T cell receptor beta chain was sequenced for a study of T cells in Graves' hyperthyroidism and ophthalmopathy. Regarding the study as a whole: Ophthalmopathy, which appeared later, was predicted by the model a median roughly 6.4 months before onset.

The sample holds a few counts of this clonotype. Its cognate antigen is unknown. Just one base apart from a much larger clone, this may be a read error. V was pared by 2 bases and J by 10 bases, with 11 bases of the junction left unmatched. Germline V CDR1 and CDR2: MNHEY, SVGAGI. The CDR3 sequence is 17 residues long. The source material, RNA transcripts, was used to amplify TCR beta CDR3 regions. TCR CDR3 regions were first amplified by RT-PCR with HTBI primers. TCRdb itself ran the multiplex PCR reads through MiXCR, one entry per CDR3 protein. The table lists a few hundred thousand distinct CDR3 sequences, roughly 14% of them singletons. The PBMCs had their origin in more than 9.5 ml of fresh peripheral blood.

Material for sequencing was blood. This receptor was identified in a woman younger than 45 with Graves' hyperthyroidism. The chain is built from TRBV6-5 and TRBJ2-1; 13 bases align to TRBD2. The CDR3 region is CASSYPTGLAGPNEQFF. CDR3 coding DNA: TGTGCCAGCAGTTACCCTACGGGACTAGCGGGACCGAACGAGCAGTTCTTC.